Listed here is a single T cell receptor beta chain. The antigen is undetermined. This record comes from a study of T cell responses to AZD1222 COVID-19 vaccine. Whether given at about 4 or about 12 weeks, second doses were pooled. The V gene's germline CDR1 is GTSNPN and CDR2 SVGIG (reference sequence). The CDR3 spans 16 residues. V shed 5 bases, J shed 2 bases, and the junction held 14 bases outside the gene matches. Data came from immunoSEQ multiplex PCR; TCRdb stores just in-frame clones and leaves some out. This sample yields about 54,000 clones, of which 70% to 90% are seen a single time; approximately 14% belongs to the top ten. Findings and limits, study-wide: At 160-218 and 743-854, vaccine-associated CD4 TCRs were dominant, and they spanned spike. Scientists sampled the repertoires only once the peak T cell response had passed. Receipt of two AZD1222 doses was followed by a rise in Spike-specific TCR breadth and depth.

The sample consisted of peripheral blood, taken 28 days after the second AZD1222 dose. The chain is built from TRBV30 and TRBJ1-2; 7 bases line up with TRBD1. This receptor was obtained from an adult who received the AZD1222 COVID-19 vaccine. The CDR3 sequence: CAWLPFRGQPNYGYTF. In DNA form, the CDR3 reads TGTGCCTGGCTACCCTTCCGGGGACAGCCAAACTATGGCTACACCTTC.